Listed below are T cell receptor beta chains from one sample, sequenced in a study of control samples from healthy donors and cancer patients. Repertoires were generated with immunoSEQ multiplex PCR, while TCRdb's copy carries only in-frame clones and drops some. The sample comprises 260,000 or so clones, over 75% of which are singletons, and about an eighth rests with the top ten. Sequencing was carried out using PBMCs. These receptors were collected from an older woman with lung cancer. CDR3s leave out the opening cysteine and the closing phenylalanine or tryptophan. A D gene is named only where the DNA matches it firmly.

>NA|TRBV18|TRBJ2-7
ASSPGYEQY
>NA|TRBV15|TRBJ2-3
ATSSPPGPHPNTQY
>TRBD2|TRBV24-1|TRBJ2-1
ATSDTSGRAVNEQF
>TRBD2|TRBV18|TRBJ2-2
ASSPREAGSLPGELF
>TRBD1|TRBV6-5|TRBJ1-1
ASKGTGNGEAF
>TRBD2|TRBV2|TRBJ2-7
ASRDSLAGGFRQY
>TRBD1|TRBV29-1|TRBJ1-2
SVEGGQGIYGYT
>NA|TRBV30|TRBJ2-3
AWRGITHTDTQY
>NA|TRBV7-2|TRBJ2-7
ASSSPSYEQY
>TRBD1|TRBV5-1|TRBJ1-1
ASSGQTGENTEAF
>NA|TRBV15|TRBJ2-7
ATSREKGSYEQY
>NA|TRBV29-1|TRBJ1-5
SVVWGSGNQPQH
>TRBD1|TRBV6-5|TRBJ1-6
ASSFSGQGGSPLH
>TRBD2|TRBV5-4|TRBJ2-1
ASSSGAGSYNEQF
>TRBD1|TRBV5-1|TRBJ2-7
ASSSGQAAYEQY
>NA|TRBV6-5|TRBJ1-3
ASSYGLGLSGNTIY
>TRBD1|TRBV18|TRBJ1-4
ASSPRTGDNSNEKLF
>TRBD2|TRBV5-6|TRBJ2-7
ASSALTSGPYEQY
>NA|TRBV3-1/TRBV3-2|TRBJ2-3
ASSQGPQLTQY
>NA|TRBV5-1|TRBJ1-1
ASSLEGGNTEAF
>NA|TRBV28|TRBJ2-7
ASSLFGVYEQY
>NA|TRBV6-5|TRBJ2-7
ASSPGGSEQY
>NA|TRBV29-1|TRBJ1-4
SVGDRSNEKLF
>TRBD1|TRBV14|TRBJ2-7
ASSRGTAIHEQY
>TRBD1|TRBV3-1/TRBV3-2|TRBJ2-3
ASSQETGARSTDTQY
>TRBD2|TRBV9|TRBJ2-2
ASSWTSGSTGELF
>NA|TRBV28|TRBJ2-1
ASMDGYNEQF
>TRBD2|TRBV9|TRBJ2-5
ASSVSAGGQETQY
>TRBD2|TRBV5-6|TRBJ2-7
ASSLGSRLAGGPYEQY
>NA|TRBV9|TRBJ1-2
ASSVGSGNYGYT
>NA|TRBV28|TRBJ2-7
ASSRRSPYEQY
>NA|TRBV24-1|TRBJ2-2
ATSDSGSGVTGELF
>NA|TRBV24-1|TRBJ2-3
ATSEWGDTQY
>TRBD2|TRBV27|TRBJ2-3
ASSLETSGRAGGPDTQY
>TRBD1|TRBV7-3|TRBJ1-1
ASSSSGTGADSF